The 16 T cell receptor beta chains in this list originate from one sample, sequenced in a study of blood T cells in healthy people across ages. The use of a sample-barcoded 5' primer and a J-beta primer mix characterized a second PCR of about 7 to 12 cycles. TCRdb used MiXCR to reprocess the 5' RACE reads, holding one entry per CDR3 protein. The table includes around 1,800,000 distinct CDR3 sequences, around 42% detected once. Input material: blood. The receptor source for this set is a human donor in good health.

This clonotype has a handful of counts. The chain carries TRBV6-2 or TRBV6-3 and TRBJ2-1, with D perhaps being TRBD1 or TRBD2 (5 bases each). The V and J ends lost 2 bases and 4 bases respectively, with 18 bases between them. The CDR3 extends over 17 amino acids. The V gene's germline CDR1 is MNHEY and CDR2 SVGEGT. CDR3 coding DNA: TGTGCCAGCAGTTACGCCGGGACGGCGCCTATATACAATGAGCAGTTCTTC. Translation: CASSYAGTAPIYNEQFF.

This clonotype has just a few counts. The chain joins TRBV28 to TRBJ2-7; 7 bases map to TRBD2. The CDR3 consists of 13 residues. With 8 bases clipped from V and 2 bases from J, the junction kept 6 bases outside the gene matches. The germline gives CDR1 MDHEN, CDR2 SYDVKM. The CDR3 nucleotides read TGTGCCAGCTATGCGGGGGAGACCTACGAGCAGTACTTC. Amino acid sequence: CASYAGETYEQYF.

Note on this clonotype: The germline gene is not matched at one end of the junction; a read error may be the cause. Here the CDR3 DNA reads TGTGCCAGCGGTTACTTCCAGGGGGGCGCAGGCTACACCTTC. It specifies CASGYFQGGAGYTF. The V and J genes are TRBV6-2 or TRBV6-3 and TRBJ1-2; TRBD1 aligns across 7 bases. The length of the CDR3 is 14 residues. Germline-derived CDR1 and CDR2 are MNHEY and SVGEGT.

As to this clonotype: A much larger clone sits a single nucleotide away, making a read error possible. The chain employs TRBV29-1 and TRBJ2-7, with D perhaps assigned TRBD1 or TRBD2 (5 bases each). Per the germline V gene, CDR1 is SQVTM and CDR2 is ANQGSEA. Trimming removed 4 bases at V and 2 bases at J, with 12 bases between. The CDR3 is 13 residues long. DNA for the CDR3: TGCAGCGTTGGCAACGGGGACCCCTACGAGCAGTACTTC. It yields the protein CSVGNGDPYEQYF.

The genes are TRBV2 and TRBJ2-3; D perhaps matches TRBD2 (6 bases). Germline CDR1 SNHLY, CDR2 FYNNEI. The CDR3 length is 17 residues. V lost 3 bases, J lost 0 bases, and 16 bases lay in between. The CDR3 is CASSEGVGTPSTDTQYF. DNA for the CDR3: TGTGCCAGCAGTGAGGGGGTAGGGACTCCCAGCACAGATACGCAGTATTTT.

This clonotype was picked up a small number of times. This chain joins TRBV6-2 or TRBV6-3 and TRBJ2-5; D remains ambiguous. Near its end, the DNA agrees better with TRBJ2-7, so the J call may be wrong. The length of the CDR3 is 13 residues. Germline CDR1 reads MNHEY; CDR2 reads SVGEGT. CDR3 DNA: TGTGCCAGCAGTTACCTCACTTTCTACGAGCAGTACTTC. It codes for CASSYLTFYEQYF.

The DNA of the CDR3 is TGCAGTGCTAGAGTCGCAGCGGGGGCTACCAGCTCCTACAATGAGCAGTTCTTC. It translates to CSARVAAGATSSYNEQFF. This rearrangement joins TRBV20-1 to TRBJ2-1; TRBD2 matches at 8 bases. CDR1 DFQATT and CDR2 SNEGSKA come from the germline V gene (reference sequence). V was pared by 1 base and J by 0 bases, with 11 bases of the junction left unmatched. The CDR3 has 18 residues.

A word on this clonotype: Just one base apart from a much larger clone, this may be a read error. The chain recombines TRBV9 with TRBJ2-1, with 11 bases aligning to TRBD1. Per the germline V gene, CDR1 is SGDLS and CDR2 is YYNGEE. The length of the CDR3 is 15 residues. The CDR3 loop is CASSPGQGGYDEQFF. The CDR3 nucleotides are TGTGCCAGCAGCCCGGGACAGGGGGGCTACGATGAGCAGTTCTTC.

This rearrangement joins TRBV24-1 to TRBJ2-7, with D possibly TRBD1 on 5 matching bases. The better agreement between TRBJ2-5 and the DNA end casts doubt on the J call. CDR1 and CDR2 (germline): KGHDR, SFDVKD. The CDR3 runs 16 residues. The CDR3 region has the DNA TGTGCCACCAGTGATTTGGATATAGGGGCGCGGGAGACCCAGTACTTC. Amino acids: CATSDLDIGARETQYF.

This clonotype was detected a few times. The chain carries TRBV20-1 and TRBJ2-7; 7 bases match TRBD1. Germline V gives CDR1 DFQATT, CDR2 SNEGSKA (reference sequence). The CDR3 consists of 16 residues. The trim removed 5 bases at V and 3 bases at J, leaving 16 bases unmatched. In DNA, the CDR3 is TGCAGTGCTCGATGGGGAGTTGGGACAGCTGACTACGAGCAGTACTTC. Translation gives CSARWGVGTADYEQYF.

The chain uses TRBV6-5 and TRBJ1-1; D call uncertain. V was cut by 8 bases and J by 6 bases, with 10 bases left in between. CDR1 MNHEY and CDR2 SVGAGI come from the germline V gene. CDR3 length: 11 amino acids. CDR3 DNA sequence: TGTGCCAGCCAAAGGGCGGCTGAAGCTTTCTTT. Its protein is CASQRAAEAFF.

J is TRBJ2-3 and V is TRBV6-4; TRBD2 might be the D (7 bases). Trimming removed 5 bases from V and 4 bases from J, with 16 bases in between. This CDR3 is 15 amino acids long. The germline CDR1 and CDR2 sequences are MRHNA and SNTAGT. CDR3: CASSRGGTAADTQYF. The CDR3 DNA follows: TGTGCCAGCAGTAGGGGGGGCACCGCGGCAGATACGCAGTATTTT.

The chain recombines TRBV6-5 with TRBJ1-2; 7 bases match TRBD1. This CDR3 is built from 13 residues. Unmatched junction bases numbered 11, after V lost 7 bases and J lost 9 bases. Germline assignment: CDR1 MNHEY and CDR2 SVGAGI. DNA of the CDR3: TGTGCCAGCATCAACCTTAGGACAGGAAGCTACACCTTC. This gives the protein CASINLRTGSYTF.

The chain links TRBV20-1 to TRBJ1-1; 7 positions agree with TRBD1. Trimming removed 1 base from V and 10 bases from J; junction bases left unmatched: 18. CDR1 and CDR2 from the germline V gene are DFQATT and SNEGSKA (reference sequence). The CDR3 consists of 16 residues. The CDR3 nucleotides read TGCAGTGCTAGAGCCCCCACTGCGCAGGGGGTAGGTGGAGCTTTCTTT. It encodes CSARAPTAQGVGGAFF.

V is TRBV20-1 and J is TRBJ2-1, with 10 bases aligning to TRBD2. The ends lost 3 bases at V and 8 bases at J; junction bases unmatched: 4. The CDR3 has 13 amino acids. Germline CDR1 is DFQATT and CDR2 is SNEGSKA (reference sequence). In DNA, the CDR3 is TGCAGTGCTAGCGGGACTAGCGCGGATGAGCAGTTCTTC. As protein: CSASGTSADEQFF.

V is TRBV20-1 and J is TRBJ1-1; a weak D match, TRBD1 (6 bases). V gave up 4 bases and J gave up 7 bases, with 13 bases separating them. The CDR3 loop spans 12 amino acids. Germline loops: CDR1 DFQATT, CDR2 SNEGSKA (reference sequence). The CDR3 DNA follows: TGCAGTGCTAACAGGGTAGTAGGTGAAGCTTTCTTT. Amino acid sequence: CSANRVVGEAFF.